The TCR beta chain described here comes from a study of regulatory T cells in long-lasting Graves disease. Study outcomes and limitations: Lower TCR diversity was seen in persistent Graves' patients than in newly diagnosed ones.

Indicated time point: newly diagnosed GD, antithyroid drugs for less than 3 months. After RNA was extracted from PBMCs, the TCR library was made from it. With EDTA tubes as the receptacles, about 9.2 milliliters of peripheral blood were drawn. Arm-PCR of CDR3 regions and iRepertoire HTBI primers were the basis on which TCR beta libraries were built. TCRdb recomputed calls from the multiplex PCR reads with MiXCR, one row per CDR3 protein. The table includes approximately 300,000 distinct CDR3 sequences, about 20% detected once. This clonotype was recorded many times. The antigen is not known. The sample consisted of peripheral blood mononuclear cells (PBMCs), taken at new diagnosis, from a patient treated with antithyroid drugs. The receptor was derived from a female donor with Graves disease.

The CDR3 reads CASSQPAETQYF. As DNA, the CDR3 is TGTGCCAGTAGCCAACCGGCAGAGACCCAGTACTTC. V is TRBV19 and J is TRBJ2-5; D gene unclear. V was clipped by 6 bases and J by 4 bases, with 9 bases between them. This CDR3 spans 12 amino acids. Germline CDR1 is LNHDA and CDR2 is SQIVND (reference sequence).